One sample yielded the 7 T cell receptor beta chains listed below, sequenced in a study of OX40 agonist ivuxolimab in advanced cancers. The protocol was immunoSEQ multiplex PCR, while the TCRdb copy is restricted to in-frame clones and leaves out a portion. The top ten hold 2% to 3% of the sample, which has roughly 90,000 clones, 94% seen once. This material consisted of CD4+ or CD8+ T cells sorted from blood, taken in a trial of the OX40 agonist ivuxolimab. The receptors shown here come from an adult with an advanced solid tumor such as melanoma, head and neck, liver or kidney cancer.

The gene calls are TRBV9 and TRBJ2-7; 8 nucleotides agree with TRBD2. CDR3 length: 15 amino acids. Trimming took 4 bases from V and 4 from J; bases not matched to a gene: 10. CDR1 and CDR2 (germline): SGDLS, YYNGEE. Here the CDR3 reads CASSPPTSGGYEQYF. The CDR3 region has the DNA TGTGCCAGCAGCCCTCCTACTAGCGGAGGGTACGAGCAGTACTTC. Full variable domain (remainder filled in from reference TRBV9 and TRBJ2-7): DSGVTQTPKHLITATGQRVTLRCSPRSGDLSVYWYQQSLDQGLQFLIQYYNGEERAKGNILERFSAQQFPDLHSELNLSSLELGDSALYFCASSPPTSGGYEQYFGPGTRLTVT.

J is TRBJ1-2 and V is TRBV7-2; 10 bases map to TRBD1. The CDR3 contains 15 residues. J was trimmed by 7 bases and V by 0 bases; bases with no gene match: 5. In germline, CDR1 is SGHTA, CDR2 FQGNSA. This chain's CDR3 is CASSLATGGAGGYTF. In DNA form, the CDR3 reads TGTGCCAGCAGCTTAGCGACAGGGGGCGCGGGTGGCTACACCTTC. The complete variable domain, with remaining parts taken from reference TRBV7-2 and TRBJ1-2, reads GAGVSQSPSNKVTEKGKDVELRCDPISGHTALYWYRQSLGQGLEFLIYFQGNSAPDKSGLPSDRFSAERTGGSVSTLTIQRTQQEDSAVYLCASSLATGGAGGYTFGSGTRLTVV.

The V call is TRBV4-1, the J call TRBJ1-2, with D possibly being TRBD1 (5 bases). V was shortened by 0 bases and J by 6 bases, with 11 bases between the two germline ends. The length of the CDR3 is 14 residues. Germline V CDR1 and CDR2: MGHRA, YSYEKL. The CDR3 DNA reads TGCGCCAGCAGCCAAGATCCAGGGTTGAATGGCTACACCTTC. Its translation is CASSQDPGLNGYTF.

The chain has TRBV27 and TRBJ2-3, with a weak D call TRBD1 (5 bases). Germline CDR1 MNHEY, CDR2 SMNVEV (reference sequence). CDR3 size: 15 residues. Trimming took 5 bases from V and 2 from J, leaving 14 bases between them. The CDR3 is CASSPRQGATDTQYF. The CDR3 bases are TGTGCCAGCAGTCCACGGCAGGGTGCCACAGATACGCAGTATTTT.

The sample holds a few counts of this clone. V is TRBV19 and J is TRBJ1-2, with unresolved D. Germline loops: CDR1 LNHDA, CDR2 SQIVND (reference sequence). The CDR3 totals 13 residues. V lost 4 bases, J lost 8 bases, and 14 bases lay in between. CDR3 region: CASSTAGRRGYTF. CDR3 bases: TGTGCCAGTAGTACCGCCGGGAGGAGGGGCTACACCTTC. The entire variable domain, with the rest obtained from reference TRBV19 and TRBJ1-2, is as follows: DGGITQSPKYLFRKEGQNVTLSCEQNLNHDAMYWYRQDPGQGLRLIYYSQIVNDFQKGDIAEGYSVSREKKESFPLTVTSAQKNPTAFYLCASSTAGRRGYTFGSGTRLTVV.

The J gene is TRBJ2-1, the V gene TRBV2; D gene unclear. This CDR3 is 13 amino acids long. V gave up 6 bases and J gave up 5 bases, with 11 bases separating them. Germline V gene sequence: CDR1 SNHLY, CDR2 FYNNEI. Written as DNA, the CDR3 is TGTGCCAGCAGCGCCGGCCTCAACAATGAGCAGTTCTTC. Translation gives CASSAGLNNEQFF.

CDR3 bases: TGTGCCAGCAGCCCCCCAGGGTACTCCTACAATGAGCAGTTCTTC. This codes for CASSPPGYSYNEQFF. J is TRBJ2-1 and V is TRBV9, with a tentative D call TRBD1 (5 bases). The CDR3 is 15 amino acids. Germline V gene lookup returns CDR1 SGDLS and CDR2 YYNGEE. V lost 4 bases and J lost 0, with 11 bases in between.